The 30 T cell receptor beta chains given below trace back to one sample, sequenced in a study of blood T cell repertoires in COVID-19. Profiled with immunoSEQ multiplex PCR; TCRdb holds only in-frame clones, not every one. Of roughly 17,000 clones listed, 90% to 95% are singletons. Sequencing was performed on peripheral blood. These receptors were obtained from a human donor in a cohort sampled during active COVID-19.

The V and J genes are TRBV7-9 and TRBJ2-5, with 9 bases lining up with TRBD2. This CDR3 region has 18 residues. V was pared by 3 bases and J by 4 bases, with 15 bases of the junction left unmatched. Germline CDR1 SEHNR, CDR2 FQNEAQ (reference sequence). This CDR3 reads CASSFKPKAGGRGETQYF. The CDR3 bases are TGTGCCAGCAGCTTTAAACCAAAAGCGGGGGGCCGGGGAGAGACCCAGTACTTC.

V gene TRBV29-1 combines with J gene TRBJ2-5; 11 bases are shared with TRBD2. CDR3 length: 15 residues. The germline gives CDR1 SQVTM, CDR2 ANQGSEA. V lost 5 bases, J lost 0 bases, and 5 bases stayed unmatched. This CDR3 is CSVTIAGGNQETQYF. In DNA form, the CDR3 reads TGCAGCGTTACGATAGCGGGAGGGAACCAAGAGACCCAGTACTTC.

The chain recombines TRBV7-6 with TRBJ1-1; D perhaps matches TRBD1 (5 bases). The V gene's germline CDR1 is SGHVS and CDR2 FNYEAQ. V was shortened by 1 base and J by 6 bases, with 12 bases between the two germline ends. The CDR3 length is 14 residues. In DNA form, the CDR3 reads TGTGCCAGCAGCTTAGGGGCAGGGATCTCTGAAGCTTTCTTT. Translation gives CASSLGAGISEAFF.

The chain uses TRBV19 and TRBJ1-1; D might be TRBD1 (5 bases). Trimming left V 4 bases short and J 0 bases short, with 15 bases between. CDR1 is LNHDA, CDR2 SQIVND, per germline (reference sequence). This CDR3 has 16 amino acids. This CDR3 is CASSTFSTDMNTEAFF. DNA of the CDR3: TGTGCCAGTAGTACCTTTTCGACAGACATGAACACTGAAGCTTTCTTT.

As to this clone: At one of its ends the junction is not consistent with the germline gene, which may arise from a read error. The chain has TRBV28 and TRBJ1-4, with 9 bases lining up with TRBD1. The CDR3 length is 13 residues. CDR1 and CDR2 from the germline V gene are MDHEN and SYDVKM. CDR3 sequence (DNA): TGTGCCAGCAGTCCCCAAGGGGACAGGGTTCCTTCTTTT. Encoded protein: CASSPQGDRVPSF.

This clone was counted a few times. The chain has TRBV9 and TRBJ2-7; 7 bases align to TRBD1. The CDR3 consists of 14 residues. Germline CDR1 SGDLS, CDR2 YYNGEE. V gave up 4 bases and J gave up 1 base; unmatched junction bases: 5. CDR3 sequence reads: CASSSWTGSYEQYF. The CDR3 nucleotides read TGTGCCAGCAGCTCATGGACAGGATCCTACGAGCAGTACTTC. Drawing the rest from reference TRBV9 and TRBJ2-7, the complete variable domain is DSGVTQTPKHLITATGQRVTLRCSPRSGDLSVYWYQQSLDQGLQFLIQYYNGEERAKGNILERFSAQQFPDLHSELNLSSLELGDSALYFCASSSWTGSYEQYFGPGTRLTVT.

The genes are TRBV4-2 and TRBJ2-1, with TRBD2 as a possible D gene (5 bases). The CDR3 is made up of 16 amino acids. CDR1 and CDR2 (germline): LGHNA, YNFKEQ. Trimming left V 1 base short and J 7 bases short, with 17 bases between. The CDR3 loop is CASSQARLRMGNEQFF. Written as DNA, the CDR3 is TGTGCCAGCAGCCAAGCCAGACTAAGGATGGGGAATGAGCAGTTCTTC.

CDR3: CASRTGDIGRGTEAFF. In nucleotides, the CDR3 is TGTGCCAGCAGAACCGGAGACATAGGGAGGGGCACTGAAGCTTTCTTT. The chain combines TRBV28 with TRBJ1-1; D perhaps matches TRBD1 (5 bases). The CDR3 extends over 16 amino acids. Trimming left V 6 bases short and J 4 bases short, with 21 bases between. The germline CDR1 and CDR2 sequences are MDHEN and SYDVKM.

Only one count was recorded for this clone. The chain is built from TRBV29-1 and TRBJ2-1; TRBD2 agrees at 9 bases. The CDR3 spans 14 residues. V shed 6 bases, J shed 8 bases, and the junction held 11 bases outside the gene matches. From germline, CDR1 is SQVTM and CDR2 ANQGSEA. The CDR3 protein is CSVDAGTSLYEQFF. For the CDR3, the DNA is TGCAGCGTGGACGCCGGGACTAGCTTATATGAGCAGTTCTTC.

The rearrangement uses TRBV14 and TRBJ2-1; 11 bases align to TRBD2. The length of the CDR3 is 16 residues. The germline V gene encodes CDR1 SGHDN and CDR2 FVKESK. V gave up 0 bases and J gave up 5 bases; unmatched junction bases: 3. CDR3 nucleotide sequence: TGTGCCAGCAGCCAAGAACTAGCGGGAGTGAACAATGAGCAGTTCTTC. Translating it yields CASSQELAGVNNEQFF.

The V and J genes are TRBV24-1 and TRBJ2-1, with D perhaps TRBD2 (6 bases). V was trimmed by 2 bases and J by 4 bases, leaving 17 bases between them. CDR1 KGHDR and CDR2 SFDVKD come from the germline V gene. This CDR3 region has 17 residues. This CDR3 is CATSDSRLAGSYNEQFF. CDR3 nucleotides: TGTGCCACCAGTGATTCCCGACTTGCGGGGAGTTACAATGAGCAGTTCTTC.

This sequence joins TRBV19 and TRBJ2-7, with TRBD2 as a possible D gene (5 bases). Germline V gene lookup returns CDR1 LNHDA and CDR2 SQIVND (reference sequence). CDR3 length: 13 residues. With 0 bases removed from V and 5 bases from J, the gap between germline ends came to 8 bases. The CDR3 coding sequence is TGTGCCAGTAGTATAGACGACGGGAACGAGCAGTACTTC. This sequence encodes CASSIDDGNEQYF.

The chain has TRBV25-1 and TRBJ2-4; TRBD1 agrees at 7 bases. With V trimmed by 4 bases and J by 8 bases, 8 bases remained unmatched. Germline values: CDR1 MGHDK, CDR2 SYGVNS. This CDR3 is 14 amino acids long. Here the CDR3 reads CASSAVGQRYIQYF. CDR3 bases: TGTGCCAGCAGTGCAGTGGGACAGCGCTACATTCAGTACTTC.

This chain links TRBV9 with TRBJ1-2; TRBD1 matches 9 bases. The CDR3 loop spans 14 amino acids. CDR1 and CDR2 from the germline V gene are SGDLS and YYNGEE. V lost 6 bases and J lost 6; bases outside the gene matches: 9. Here the CDR3 DNA reads TGTGCCAGCACCAAGGGGGGGACAGGGAATGGCTACACCTTC. This sequence encodes CASTKGGTGNGYTF. Supplemented by reference TRBV9 and TRBJ1-2, the full variable domain reads DSGVTQTPKHLITATGQRVTLRCSPRSGDLSVYWYQQSLDQGLQFLIQYYNGEERAKGNILERFSAQQFPDLHSELNLSSLELGDSALYFCASTKGGTGNGYTFGSGTRLTVV.

The V gene is TRBV28, the J gene TRBJ2-1; 8 bases map to TRBD1. Germline values: CDR1 MDHEN, CDR2 SYDVKM. V trimming: 8 bases; J trimming: 3 bases; junction bases outside the gene matches: 9. This CDR3 region has 15 residues. The CDR3 DNA reads TGTGCCAGCGACCCCGGACAGGGAGGCTACAATGAGCAGTTCTTC. It translates to CASDPGQGGYNEQFF.

The chain couples TRBV7-6 to TRBJ2-1; the match to TRBD2 covers 11 bases. The CDR3 runs 15 residues. The trim removed 1 base at V and 8 bases at J, leaving 4 bases unmatched. Germline lookup yields CDR1 SGHVS and CDR2 FNYEAQ. CDR3 loop: CASSLEIAGGDEQFF. The CDR3 coding sequence is TGTGCCAGCAGCTTAGAGATAGCGGGAGGGGATGAGCAGTTCTTC. The variable domain in full, completed from reference TRBV7-6 and TRBJ2-1, reads GAGVSQSPRYKVTKRGQDVALRCDPISGHVSLYWYRQALGQGPEFLTYFNYEAQQDKSGLPNDRFSAERPEGSISTLTIQRTEQRDSAMYRCASSLEIAGGDEQFFGPGTRLTVL.

The J gene is TRBJ1-2, the V gene TRBV7-3; 7 positions agree with TRBD1. Germline lookup yields CDR1 SGHTA and CDR2 FQGTGA. The CDR3 runs to 14 residues. With 1 base clipped from V and 4 bases from J, the junction kept 3 bases outside the gene matches. CDR3 sequence reads: CASSLIAGGYGYTF. The CDR3 DNA follows: TGTGCCAGCAGCTTAATCGCAGGGGGCTATGGCTACACCTTC.

The chain combines TRBV19 with TRBJ1-1; maybe TRBD1 (5 bases). The V gene's germline CDR1 is LNHDA and CDR2 SQIVND (reference sequence). The CDR3 spans 11 residues. The V and J ends lost 8 bases and 7 bases respectively, with 11 bases between them. CDR3 region: CASWGGLEAFF. CDR3 DNA: TGTGCCAGTTGGGGGGGACTTGAAGCTTTCTTT.

The chain uses TRBV7-3 and TRBJ1-1; D unresolved. Per the germline V gene, CDR1 is SGHTA and CDR2 is FQGTGA. Trimming cost V 2 bases and J 2 bases, with 6 bases left between them. This CDR3 comprises 13 residues. CDR3 coding DNA: TGTGCCAGCAGCTTAGGAGCTAACACTGAAGCTTTCTTT. Protein sequence: CASSLGANTEAFF.

The CDR3 is CASSLSSGLSYNEQFF. In DNA, the CDR3 is TGTGCCAGCAGTTTGTCTAGCGGCCTCTCCTACAATGAGCAGTTCTTC. The chain links TRBV27 to TRBJ2-1; the match to TRBD2 covers 7 bases. Germline V lookup: CDR1 MNHEY, CDR2 SMNVEV (reference sequence). The CDR3 has 16 amino acids. The trim removed 3 bases at V and 0 bases at J, leaving 5 bases unmatched.

The chain has TRBV29-1 and TRBJ2-7; D gene unclear. Per the germline V gene, CDR1 is SQVTM and CDR2 is ANQGSEA. The CDR3 is 11 residues long. Trimming removed 3 bases at V and 5 bases at J, with 8 bases between. The CDR3 coding sequence is TGCAGCGTTGATATTTCAGACGAGCAGTACTTC. Its protein product is CSVDISDEQYF.

The chain links TRBV5-1 to TRBJ1-1; D is undetermined. Between the trimmed V and J ends, which lost 3 bases and 5 bases, there was a span of 11 bases. Germline-derived CDR1 and CDR2 are SGHRS and YFSETQ. The CDR3 is 13 amino acids. The chain's CDR3 is CASSSQYATEAFF. The CDR3 DNA reads as TGCGCCAGCAGCTCACAGTACGCTACTGAAGCTTTCTTT.

This chain links TRBV28 with TRBJ2-1; possibly TRBD2 for D (5 bases). The CDR3 length is 14 residues. V lost 10 bases and J 3 bases, leaving 16 bases between the germline ends. From germline, CDR1 is MDHEN and CDR2 SYDVKM. This CDR3 reads CATMRAADYNEQFF. Written as DNA, the CDR3 is TGTGCCACCATGAGGGCGGCAGACTACAATGAGCAGTTCTTC. Drawing the rest from reference TRBV28 and TRBJ2-1, the complete variable domain is DVKVTQSSRYLVKRTGEKVFLECVQDMDHENMFWYRQDPGLGLRLIYFSYDVKMKEKGDIPEGYSVSREKKERFSLILESASTNQTSMYLCATMRAADYNEQFFGPGTRLTVL.

V gene TRBV6-6 combines with J gene TRBJ2-7; perhaps TRBD2 as D (6 bases). V was shortened by 6 bases and J by 4 bases, with 13 bases between the two germline ends. From germline, CDR1 is MNHNY and CDR2 SVGAGI (reference sequence). The CDR3 is 13 amino acids. As DNA, the CDR3 is TGTGCCAGCAGCTTCGGGAGTTGGTACGAGCAGTACTTC. Its protein product is CASSFGSWYEQYF.

The genes are TRBV5-1 and TRBJ2-7; maybe TRBD1 (6 bases). The germline V gene encodes CDR1 SGHRS and CDR2 YFSETQ. Trimming stripped 1 base from V and 7 bases from J, with 12 bases between. This CDR3 comprises 13 residues. In nucleotides, the CDR3 is TGCGCCAGCAGCTTGTACAGGGCGAGGGAGCAGTACTTC. Amino acid sequence: CASSLYRAREQYF.

The V call is TRBV5-6, the J call TRBJ2-1; the D is unclear. The CDR3 contains 13 residues. The V gene lost 0 bases and the J gene lost 6 bases, with 7 bases spanning the gap. The germline V gene encodes CDR1 SGHDT and CDR2 YYEEEE. CDR3 coding DNA: TGTGCCAGCAGCTTGGGTACACCCAATGAGCAGTTCTTC. Translation: CASSLGTPNEQFF.

The chain recombines TRBV4-3 with TRBJ2-7, with a tentative D call TRBD2 (5 bases). The CDR3 spans 14 residues. Trimming left V 2 bases short and J 1 base short, with 9 bases between. In germline, CDR1 is LGHNA, CDR2 YSLEER. CDR3 protein: CASSQISGSYEQYF. The CDR3 nucleotides read TGCGCCAGCAGCCAAATTTCGGGATCCTACGAGCAGTACTTC.

This clone showed up just once. The chain uses TRBV7-8 and TRBJ1-5; D unclear. The V gene lost 1 base and the J gene lost 9 bases, with 13 bases spanning the gap. Germline CDR1 and CDR2: SGHVS and FQNEAQ. This CDR3 region has 14 residues. CDR3 amino acids: CASSLGQAVGPQHF. The CDR3 nucleotides are TGTGCCAGCAGCTTAGGGCAGGCCGTTGGGCCCCAGCATTTT.

The rearrangement links TRBV11-2 to TRBJ1-5; no clear D. Germline-derived CDR1 and CDR2 are SGHAT and FQNNGV. This CDR3 comprises 18 residues. V was clipped by 2 bases and J by 0 bases, with 17 bases between them. CDR3 in DNA: TGTGCCAGCAGCTTAAATATTCGCGGGGAATATAGCAATCAGCCCCAGCATTTT. This translates into CASSLNIRGEYSNQPQHF. The variable domain in full, with the rest retrieved from reference TRBV11-2 and TRBJ1-5, is EAGVAQSPRYKIIEKRQSVAFWCNPISGHATLYWYQQILGQGPKLLIQFQNNGVVDDSQLPKDRFSAERLKGVDSTLKIQPAKLEDSAVYLCASSLNIRGEYSNQPQHFGDGTRLSIL.

V and J are TRBV5-1 and TRBJ2-1; 11 positions agree with TRBD2. J gave up 4 bases and V 6 bases, and 18 bases lay outside the gene matches. Per germline, CDR1 SGHRS and CDR2 YFSETQ. The CDR3 has 19 residues. CDR3: CASTPPGVAGGTVYNEQFF. In DNA form, the CDR3 reads TGCGCCAGCACCCCACCTGGGGTAGCGGGGGGGACCGTTTACAATGAGCAGTTCTTC.